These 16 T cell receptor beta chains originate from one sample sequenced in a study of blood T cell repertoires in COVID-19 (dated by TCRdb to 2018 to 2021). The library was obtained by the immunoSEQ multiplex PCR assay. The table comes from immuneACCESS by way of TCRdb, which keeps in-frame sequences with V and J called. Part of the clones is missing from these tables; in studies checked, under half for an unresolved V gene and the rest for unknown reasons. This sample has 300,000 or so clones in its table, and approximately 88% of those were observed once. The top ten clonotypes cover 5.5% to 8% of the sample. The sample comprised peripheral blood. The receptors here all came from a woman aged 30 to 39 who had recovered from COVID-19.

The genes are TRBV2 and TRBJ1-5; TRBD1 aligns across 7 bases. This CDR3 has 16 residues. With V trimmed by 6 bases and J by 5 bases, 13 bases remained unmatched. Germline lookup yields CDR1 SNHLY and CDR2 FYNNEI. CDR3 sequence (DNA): TGTGCCAGCAGCTTGTTCTACCGGGACAGTGATCAGCCCCAGCATTTT. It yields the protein CASSLFYRDSDQPQHF.

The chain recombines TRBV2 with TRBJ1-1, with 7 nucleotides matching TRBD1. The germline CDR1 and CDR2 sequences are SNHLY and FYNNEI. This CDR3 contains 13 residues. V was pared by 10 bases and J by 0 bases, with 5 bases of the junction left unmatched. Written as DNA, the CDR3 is TGTGCCACCAGGGGGGACTTGAACACTGAAGCTTTCTTT. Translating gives CATRGDLNTEAFF.

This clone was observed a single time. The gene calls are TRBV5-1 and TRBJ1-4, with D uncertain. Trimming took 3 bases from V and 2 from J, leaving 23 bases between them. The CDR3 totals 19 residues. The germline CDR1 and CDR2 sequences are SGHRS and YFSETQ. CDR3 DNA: TGCGCCAGCAGCTCTGAAGACCGGGATTTTTGGGTTACTAATGAAAAACTGTTTTTT. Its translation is CASSSEDRDFWVTNEKLFF.

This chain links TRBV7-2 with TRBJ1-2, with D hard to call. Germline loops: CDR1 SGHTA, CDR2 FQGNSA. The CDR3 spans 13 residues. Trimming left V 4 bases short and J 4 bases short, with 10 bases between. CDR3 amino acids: CASSSGRGYGYTF. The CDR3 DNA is TGTGCCAGCAGCTCCGGGAGAGGCTATGGCTACACCTTC.

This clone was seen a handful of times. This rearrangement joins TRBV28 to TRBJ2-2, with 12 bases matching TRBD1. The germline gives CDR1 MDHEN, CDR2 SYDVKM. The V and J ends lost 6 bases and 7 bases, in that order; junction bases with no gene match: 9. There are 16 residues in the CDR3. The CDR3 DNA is TGTGCCAGCAGCGACCTCGGGACAGGGGGCGTCGGGGAGCTGTTTTTT. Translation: CASSDLGTGGVGELFF.

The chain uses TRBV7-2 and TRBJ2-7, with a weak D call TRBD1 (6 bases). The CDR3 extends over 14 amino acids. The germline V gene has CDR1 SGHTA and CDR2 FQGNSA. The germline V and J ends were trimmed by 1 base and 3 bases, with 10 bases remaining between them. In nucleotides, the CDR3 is TGTGCCAGCAGCTTAGACAGGGACCTCTACGAGCAGTACTTC. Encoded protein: CASSLDRDLYEQYF.

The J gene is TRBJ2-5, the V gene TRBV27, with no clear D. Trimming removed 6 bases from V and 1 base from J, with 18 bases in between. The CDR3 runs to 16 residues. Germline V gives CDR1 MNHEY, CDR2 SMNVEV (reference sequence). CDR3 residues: CASSPRFWAFQETQYF. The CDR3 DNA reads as TGTGCCAGCAGCCCCCGCTTCTGGGCGTTCCAAGAGACCCAGTACTTC.

CDR3 in DNA: TGTGCCAGCAGCGCTACCGGTACAGTGGGCTCTGGAAACACCATATATTTT. It yields the protein CASSATGTVGSGNTIYF. The V gene is TRBV9, the J gene TRBJ1-3; D gene ambiguous. Germline V lookup: CDR1 SGDLS, CDR2 YYNGEE. This CDR3 is 17 amino acids long. V lost 3 bases to trimming and J lost 0 bases, with 16 bases between them.

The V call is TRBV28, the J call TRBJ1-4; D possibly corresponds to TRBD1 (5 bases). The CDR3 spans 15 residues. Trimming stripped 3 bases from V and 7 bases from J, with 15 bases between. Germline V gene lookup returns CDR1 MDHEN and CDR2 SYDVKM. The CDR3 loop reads CASSFGSAGREKLFF. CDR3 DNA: TGTGCCAGCAGTTTTGGATCGGCAGGGCGTGAAAAACTGTTTTTT.

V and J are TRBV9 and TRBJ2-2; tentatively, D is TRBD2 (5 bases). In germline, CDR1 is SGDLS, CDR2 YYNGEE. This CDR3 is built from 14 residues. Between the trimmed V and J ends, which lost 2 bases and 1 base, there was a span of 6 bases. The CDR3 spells CASSVRGNTGELFF. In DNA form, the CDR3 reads TGTGCCAGCAGCGTTCGGGGGAACACCGGGGAGCTGTTTTTT.

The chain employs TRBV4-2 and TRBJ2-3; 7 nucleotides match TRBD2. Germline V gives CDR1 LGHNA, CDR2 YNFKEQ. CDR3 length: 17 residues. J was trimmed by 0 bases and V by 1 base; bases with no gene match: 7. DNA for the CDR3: TGTGCCAGCAGCCAAGCTCGTCGACTAGCTAGCACAGATACGCAGTATTTT. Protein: CASSQARRLASTDTQYF.

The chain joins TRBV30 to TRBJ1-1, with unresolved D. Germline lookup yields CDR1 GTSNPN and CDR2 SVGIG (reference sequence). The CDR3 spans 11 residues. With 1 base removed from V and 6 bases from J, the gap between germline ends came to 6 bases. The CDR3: CAWSGGAEAFF. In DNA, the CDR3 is TGTGCCTGGAGTGGCGGTGCTGAAGCTTTCTTT.

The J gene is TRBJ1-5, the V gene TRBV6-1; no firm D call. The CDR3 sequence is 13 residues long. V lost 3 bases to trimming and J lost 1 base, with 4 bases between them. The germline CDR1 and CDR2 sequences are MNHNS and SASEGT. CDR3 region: CASSDSSNQPQHF. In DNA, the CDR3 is TGTGCCAGCAGTGATTCGAGCAATCAGCCCCAGCATTTT.

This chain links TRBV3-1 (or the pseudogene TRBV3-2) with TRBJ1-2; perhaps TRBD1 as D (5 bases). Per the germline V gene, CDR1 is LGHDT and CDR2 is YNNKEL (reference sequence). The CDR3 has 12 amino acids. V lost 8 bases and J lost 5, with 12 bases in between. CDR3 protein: CASVGAGYGYTF. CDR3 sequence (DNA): TGTGCCAGCGTTGGAGCAGGGTATGGCTACACCTTC.

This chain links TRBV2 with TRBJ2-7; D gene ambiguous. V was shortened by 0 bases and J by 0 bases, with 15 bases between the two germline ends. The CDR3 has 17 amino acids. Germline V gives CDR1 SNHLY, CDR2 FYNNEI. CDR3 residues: CASSEALRGLSSYEQYF. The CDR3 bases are TGTGCCAGCAGTGAAGCGCTTCGAGGATTAAGCTCCTACGAGCAGTACTTC.

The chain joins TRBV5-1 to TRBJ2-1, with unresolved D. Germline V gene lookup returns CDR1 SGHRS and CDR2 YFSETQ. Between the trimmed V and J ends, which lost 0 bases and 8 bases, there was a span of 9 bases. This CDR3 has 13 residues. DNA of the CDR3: TGCGCCAGCAGCTTGGGCCATTTAGATGAGCAGTTCTTC. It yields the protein CASSLGHLDEQFF.